Listed below are T cell receptor beta chains from one sample, sequenced in a study of blood T cell repertoires in COVID-19. Profiled with immunoSEQ multiplex PCR; TCRdb holds only in-frame clones, not every one. Seen here are approximately 89,000 clones, 70% to 80% observed once, and the top ten hold roughly 50%. The source material was peripheral blood. These receptors were collected from a human donor in a cohort sampled during active COVID-19. CDR3s include the opening cysteine and the closing phenylalanine or tryptophan. The D gene is left open where the match is weak. Clone size is stated in some rows and not others, as once, few, many or a class when expanded.

v_call	d_call	j_call	clone_size	cdr3_aa	cdr3_nt
TRBV6-2/TRBV6-3	TRBD2	TRBJ2-7	.	CASSYLPGTSGPTEQYF	TGTGCCAGCAGTTATCTTCCAGGGACTAGCGGTCCGACCGAGCAGTACTTC
TRBV14	TRBD2	TRBJ2-7	.	CASSRQLAGGGEQYF	TGTGCCAGCAGCCGCCAGCTAGCGGGAGGCGGGGAGCAGTACTTC
TRBV29-1	TRBD1	TRBJ2-5	once	CSVDLATGDLETQYF	TGCAGCGTTGATCTGGCGACAGGGGATCTGGAGACCCAGTACTTC
TRBV23-1	TRBD1	TRBJ1-6	.	CASSLRQGAFYNSPLHF	TGCGCCAGCAGTCTAAGACAGGGGGCGTTCTATAATTCACCCCTCCACTTT
TRBV9	.	TRBJ1-3	.	CASSDGTHSGNTIYF	TGTGCCAGCAGCGATGGGACACACTCTGGAAACACCATATATTTT
TRBV5-6	TRBD1	TRBJ2-7	.	CASSLRRQGFWSEQYF	TGTGCCAGCAGCTTAAGGAGACAGGGCTTTTGGAGCGAGCAGTACTTC
TRBV28	.	TRBJ1-1	.	CASSPPAGAPEAFF	TGTGCCAGCAGTCCCCCAGCGGGAGCGCCTGAAGCTTTCTTT
TRBV7-3	TRBD2	TRBJ2-7	.	CASSPTGGGRSEQYF	TGTGCCAGCAGCCCTACCGGGGGCGGGAGGAGCGAGCAGTACTTC
TRBV5-5	TRBD2	TRBJ2-1	.	CASSLVGREHNEQFF	TGTGCCAGCAGCTTGGTTGGGCGGGAGCACAATGAGCAGTTCTTC
TRBV7-2	TRBD1	TRBJ1-1	.	CASSLFPMTGMNTEAFF	TGTGCCAGCAGCTTATTCCCCATGACAGGGATGAACACTGAAGCTTTCTTT
TRBV6-5	.	TRBJ1-4	many	CASSYSTALGEKLFF	TGTGCCAGCAGTTACTCGACAGCCCTTGGTGAAAAACTGTTTTTT
TRBV6-5	.	TRBJ1-5	.	CASKGNRQGNQPQHF	TGTGCCAGCAAGGGGAACCGGCAGGGCAATCAGCCCCAGCATTTT
TRBV5-6	TRBD1	TRBJ2-7	.	CASSLLGKTGGIDEQYF	TGTGCCAGCAGCTTGTTGGGTAAGACAGGGGGCATCGACGAGCAGTACTTC
TRBV6-2/TRBV6-3	TRBD1	TRBJ1-2	.	CASSYKGAGGYTF	TGTGCCAGCAGTTACAAGGGGGCTGGTGGCTACACCTTC
TRBV7-2	TRBD1	TRBJ1-5	.	CASSLPGQGGQPQHF	TGTGCCAGCAGCTTACCGGGACAGGGAGGTCAGCCCCAGCATTTT
TRBV12-3/TRBV12-4	.	TRBJ2-5	.	CASRIRETQYF	TGTGCCAGCAGGATTCGGGAGACCCAGTACTTC
TRBV7-6	TRBD1	TRBJ2-5	.	CASSWTGGPQETQYF	TGTGCCAGCAGCTGGACAGGGGGCCCCCAAGAGACCCAGTACTTC
TRBV7-6	TRBD2	TRBJ2-7	.	CASSPRLAGVSEQYF	TGTGCCAGCAGCCCGCGACTAGCGGGAGTATCCGAGCAGTACTTC
TRBV5-1	TRBD2	TRBJ2-3	.	CASSRDGRTSGRDTQYF	TGCGCCAGCAGCCGGGACGGACGGACTAGCGGGAGAGATACGCAGTATTTT
TRBV28	.	TRBJ2-2	.	CASNPTRVTGELFF	TGTGCCAGCAACCCTACTCGGGTTACCGGGGAGCTGTTTTTT
TRBV13	.	TRBJ2-5	.	CASSPTRSPGYF	TGTGCCAGCAGCCCGACACGAAGCCCGGGATACTTC
TRBV28	.	TRBJ2-5	.	CASMTQGGLGETQYF	TGTGCCAGCATGACCCAGGGGGGACTAGGAGAGACCCAGTACTTC
TRBV4-1	TRBD2	TRBJ2-7	.	CASSQKLAGGSDKTYEQYF	TGCGCCAGCAGCCAAAAACTAGCGGGAGGCTCTGATAAAACCTACGAGCAGTACTTC
TRBV7-9	.	TRBJ1-6	.	CASSLEFSGAYNSPLHF	TGTGCCAGCAGCTTAGAGTTTTCCGGGGCCTATAATTCACCCCTCCACTTT
TRBV7-6	TRBD2	TRBJ2-1	few	CASRPSSGRQFF	TGTGCCAGCAGGCCTTCTAGCGGGCGACAGTTCTTC
TRBV9	TRBD1	TRBJ1-6	.	CASSGTTGFGSPLHF	TGTGCCAGCAGCGGAACGACAGGGTTTGGATCACCCCTCCACTTT
TRBV27	.	TRBJ1-5	.	CASIPQDYSNQPQHF	TGTGCCAGCATCCCACAAGACTATAGCAATCAGCCCCAGCATTTT
TRBV15	TRBD2	TRBJ2-5	.	CATSRDRSGLTSGPQETQYF	TGTGCCACCAGCAGAGATCGGTCAGGTCTGACTAGCGGGCCGCAAGAGACCCAGTACTTC
TRBV6-6	.	TRBJ1-2	.	CASTANYGYTF	TGTGCCAGCACCGCGAACTATGGCTACACCTTC
TRBV6-5	.	TRBJ2-1	.	CASHSYNEQFF	TGTGCCAGCCACTCATACAATGAGCAGTTCTTC
TRBV9	TRBD2	TRBJ2-2	once	CASSVGLAGGAGNTGELFF	TGTGCCAGCAGCGTAGGACTAGCGGGAGGTGCGGGGAACACCGGGGAGCTGTTTTTT
TRBV28	TRBD2	TRBJ2-7	many	CASSSPRGGQVEQYF	TGTGCCAGCAGTTCCCCCCGCGGGGGGCAGGTCGAGCAGTACTTC
TRBV5-8	.	TRBJ1-5	once	CASSPDIDQPQHF	TGTGCCAGCAGCCCTGACATAGATCAGCCCCAGCATTTT
TRBV28	.	TRBJ2-7	.	CASTRDSPTYEQYF	TGTGCCAGCACCCGGGACTCACCAACCTACGAGCAGTACTTC
TRBV29-1	.	TRBJ1-4	.	CSVGGEHREKLFF	TGCAGCGTGGGCGGGGAGCACCGTGAAAAACTGTTTTTT
TRBV7-2	.	TRBJ2-3	once	CASSLFRGDTQYF	TGTGCCAGCAGCTTATTCCGGGGGGATACGCAGTATTTT
TRBV6-5	.	TRBJ1-1	.	CASSYSASTEAFF	TGTGCCAGCAGTTACTCGGCCAGCACTGAAGCTTTCTTT
TRBV5-5	TRBD2	TRBJ2-5	once	CASSLSGLAGDSQFLTQYF	TGTGCCAGCAGCTTGTCCGGACTAGCGGGAGACTCCCAATTCTTGACCCAGTACTTC
TRBV28	TRBD1	TRBJ2-3	.	CASSLGGQGIDTQYF	TGTGCCAGTAGTTTAGGAGGACAGGGTATAGATACGCAGTATTTT
TRBV5-6	TRBD2	TRBJ2-1	few	CASSPDPAGGNNEQFF	TGTGCCAGCAGCCCGGACCCAGCGGGAGGGAATAATGAGCAGTTCTTC
TRBV29-1	.	TRBJ2-3	.	CSVYRDSDTQYF	TGCAGCGTTTACAGGGATTCAGATACGCAGTATTTT
TRBV11-2	TRBD2	TRBJ2-5	.	CASRRGLAGGQETQYF	TGTGCCAGCAGAAGGGGACTAGCGGGAGGACAAGAGACCCAGTACTTC
TRBV11-3	.	TRBJ2-1	.	CASSKDKHNEQFF	TGTGCCAGCAGCAAGGACAAACATAATGAGCAGTTCTTC
TRBV5-1	.	TRBJ1-2	.	CASSLDGTSMYGYTF	TGCGCCAGCAGCTTGGACGGGACAAGTATGTATGGCTACACCTTC
TRBV2	TRBD2	TRBJ2-2	few	CASSRLAANTGELFF	TGTGCCAGCAGTCGACTAGCCGCGAACACCGGGGAGCTGTTTTTT
TRBV28	TRBD2	TRBJ2-3	.	CASSSWTSLDTQYF	TGTGCCAGCAGTTCCTGGACTAGTTTGGATACGCAGTATTTT
TRBV28	TRBD1	TRBJ1-2	.	CASGQGIYGYTF	TGTGCCAGTGGACAGGGGATCTATGGCTACACCTTC
TRBV18	.	TRBJ2-2	.	CASSPTQGTGELFF	TGTGCCAGCTCACCAACCCAGGGGACCGGGGAGCTGTTTTTT
TRBV28	.	TRBJ1-5	.	CASRERGSSNQPQHF	TGTGCCAGCAGGGAAAGGGGGAGTAGCAATCAGCCCCAGCATTTT
TRBV6-5	.	TRBJ2-7	.	CASSYSPGAEFGEQYF	TGTGCCAGCAGTTACTCCCCAGGGGCGGAGTTCGGCGAGCAGTACTTC
TRBV6-2/TRBV6-3	TRBD2	TRBJ2-3	.	CASSLRLAGLTGTQYF	TGTGCCAGCAGCCTCCGACTAGCGGGCCTTACGGGGACGCAGTATTTT
TRBV13	TRBD2	TRBJ2-7	few	CASSPSGSSYEQYF	TGTGCCAGCAGCCCTAGCGGGAGCTCCTACGAGCAGTACTTC
TRBV7-8	TRBD2	TRBJ2-2	.	CAAGWLAGVETGELFF	TGTGCCGCGGGGTGGCTAGCGGGGGTCGAAACCGGGGAGCTGTTTTTT
TRBV28	TRBD2	TRBJ2-7	.	CASSLYPRGLANPAEQYF	TGTGCCAGCAGCCTTTATCCGAGGGGACTAGCGAACCCAGCCGAGCAGTACTTC